The following is a TCR beta chain sequence with its context. Its antigen is not identified. Nucleic acids came from premalignant or tumor cells enriched by macro-dissection. The data are from a study of immune evolution from preneoplasia to lung adenocarcinoma. Across the whole study: HLA loss of heterozygosity: 5.5% to 8.5% AIS, about 15% MIA, more than 25% ADC, none AAH.

Germline loops: CDR1 SGHAT, CDR2 FQNNGV. The CDR3 has 11 residues. The V gene lost 5 bases and the J gene lost 4 bases, with 6 bases spanning the gap. Repertoires were generated with immunoSEQ multiplex PCR, while TCRdb's copy carries only in-frame clones and drops some. The sample has 12,000 or so clones, more than 75% seen once. Study-level points and caveats: Later-stage lesions seemingly showed higher T cell density and diversity than normal lung. Top clone share appeared to fall from AAH through AIS, MIA, adenocarcinoma.

The TCR originated in a person between 50 and 69 years old with lung adenocarcinoma. Sequencing was carried out using FFPE tissue from an adenomatous hyperplasia lung lesion. Subset: atypical adenomatous hyperplasia (AAH), lung preneoplasia. This chain joins TRBV11-2 and TRBJ2-7; no clear D gene. This CDR3 is CASSVSYEQYF. In nucleotides, the CDR3 is TGTGCCAGCAGCGTTTCATACGAGCAGTACTTC.